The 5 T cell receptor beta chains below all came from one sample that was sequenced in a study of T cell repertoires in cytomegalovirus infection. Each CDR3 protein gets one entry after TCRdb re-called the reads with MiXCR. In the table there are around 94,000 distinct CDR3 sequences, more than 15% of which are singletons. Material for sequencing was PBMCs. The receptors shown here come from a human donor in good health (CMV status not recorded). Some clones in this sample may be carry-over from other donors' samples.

CDR3 nucleotides: TGTGCCAGCAGTTTCCGGACAGGTCCTTCTGGAAACACCATATATTTT. As protein: CASSFRTGPSGNTIYF. The V gene is TRBV12-3 or TRBV12-4, the J gene TRBJ1-3; 7 nucleotides match TRBD1. J gave up 1 base and V 3 bases, and 6 bases lay outside the gene matches. The CDR3 spans 16 residues.

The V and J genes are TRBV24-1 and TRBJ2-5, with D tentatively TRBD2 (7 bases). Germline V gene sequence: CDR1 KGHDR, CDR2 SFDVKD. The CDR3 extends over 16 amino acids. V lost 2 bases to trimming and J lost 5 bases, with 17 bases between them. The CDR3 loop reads CATSDSSRGGEETQYF. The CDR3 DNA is TGTGCCACCAGTGATTCCTCCAGGGGAGGGGAGGAGACCCAGTACTTC.

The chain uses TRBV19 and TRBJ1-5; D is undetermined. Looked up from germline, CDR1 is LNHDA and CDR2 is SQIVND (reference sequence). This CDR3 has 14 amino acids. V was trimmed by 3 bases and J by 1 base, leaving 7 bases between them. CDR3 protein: CASSILDSNQPQHF. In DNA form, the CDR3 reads TGTGCCAGTAGTATTCTGGACAGCAATCAGCCCCAGCATTTT.

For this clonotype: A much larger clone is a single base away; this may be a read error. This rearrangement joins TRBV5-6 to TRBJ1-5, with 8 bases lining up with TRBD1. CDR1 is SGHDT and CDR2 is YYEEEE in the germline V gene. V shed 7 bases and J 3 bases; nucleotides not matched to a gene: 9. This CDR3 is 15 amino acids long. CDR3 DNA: TGTGCCAGCTGGAAGACAGGGGAGGTCAATCAGCCCCAGCATTTT. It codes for CASWKTGEVNQPQHF.

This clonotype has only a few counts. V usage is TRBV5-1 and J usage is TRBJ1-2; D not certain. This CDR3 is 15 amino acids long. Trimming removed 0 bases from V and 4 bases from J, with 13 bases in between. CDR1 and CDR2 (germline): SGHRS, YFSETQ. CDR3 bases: TGCGCCAGCAGCTTGGCGGAGGGCTTTGGCTATGGCTACACCTTC. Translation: CASSLAEGFGYGYTF. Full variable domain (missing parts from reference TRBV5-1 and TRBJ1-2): KAGVTQTPRYLIKTRGQQVTLSCSPISGHRSVSWYQQTPGQGLQFLFEYFSETQRNKGNFPGRFSGRQFSNSRSEMNVSTLELGDSALYLCASSLAEGFGYGYTFGSGTRLTVV.